This T cell receptor (beta chain) was sequenced in a study of T cell responses to AZD1222 COVID-19 vaccine. Study overall: Second-dose intervals near 4 or 12 weeks were combined. General study findings and limits: All repertoire sampling was performed exclusively after the peak T cell response. Dominant CD4 TCR responses targeted spike regions 160-218 and 743-854.

This clone showed up just once. Its antigen is not identified. The germline V and J ends were trimmed by 4 bases and 0 bases, with 13 bases remaining between them. The CDR3 contains 16 residues. CDR1 is SGHVS, CDR2 FQNEAQ, per germline. Profiling relied on immunoSEQ multiplex PCR, and the TCRdb table lists in-frame clones only, not all of them. The sample lists fewer than 100,000 clones, roughly 90% occurring once. The sequences come from peripheral blood, collected on day 0 of AZD1222 vaccination. V usage is TRBV7-8 and J usage is TRBJ1-3, with D possibly being TRBD1 (5 bases). This TCR was recovered from an adult in good health. The CDR3 protein is CASSSLTASSGNTIYF. CDR3 bases: TGTGCCAGCAGCTCGTTGACAGCCAGCTCTGGAAACACCATATATTTT.